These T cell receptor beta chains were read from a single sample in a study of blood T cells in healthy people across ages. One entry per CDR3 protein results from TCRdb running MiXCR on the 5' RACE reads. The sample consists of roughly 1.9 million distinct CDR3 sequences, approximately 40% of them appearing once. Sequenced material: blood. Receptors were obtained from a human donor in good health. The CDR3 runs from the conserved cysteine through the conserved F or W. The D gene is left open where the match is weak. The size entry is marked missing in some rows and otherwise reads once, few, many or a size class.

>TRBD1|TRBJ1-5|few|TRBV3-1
CASSQSTGDQPQHF
TGTGCCAGCAGCCAATCTACAGGGGATCAGCCCCAGCATTTT
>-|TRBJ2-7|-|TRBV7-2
CASSLRADGGPNTYEQYF
TGTGCCAGCAGCTTAAGGGCGGACGGGGGGCCCAACACCTACGAGCAGTACTTC
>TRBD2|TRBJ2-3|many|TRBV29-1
CSGITSGGYRDTQYF
TGCAGCGGTATAACTAGCGGGGGATATAGGGATACGCAGTATTTT
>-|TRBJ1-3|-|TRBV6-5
CASSYSGDSGNTIYF
TGTGCCAGCAGTTACTCGGGGGATTCCGGAAACACCATATATTTT
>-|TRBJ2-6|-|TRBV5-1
CASGLVNPGANVLTF
TGCGCCAGCGGCTTGGTAAACCCTGGGGCCAACGTCCTGACTTTC
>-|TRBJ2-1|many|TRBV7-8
CASSLGQNYNEQFF
TGTGCCAGCAGCTTGGGGCAAAATTACAATGAGCAGTTCTTC
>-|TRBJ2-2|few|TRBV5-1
CASSSLTTSGELFF
TGCGCCAGCAGCTCCCTTACAACTAGCGGGGAGCTGTTTTTT
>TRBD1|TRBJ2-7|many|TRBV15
CATSSENRGGYEQYF
TGTGCCACCAGCAGCGAAAACAGGGGCGGGTACGAGCAGTACTTC
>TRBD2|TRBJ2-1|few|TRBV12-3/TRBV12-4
CASSLSGGAIDEQFF
TGTGCCAGCAGCCTAAGCGGGGGGGCCATTGATGAGCAGTTCTTC
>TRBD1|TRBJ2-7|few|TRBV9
CASSVDRGINEQYF
TGTGCCAGCAGCGTCGACAGGGGAATCAACGAGCAGTACTTC
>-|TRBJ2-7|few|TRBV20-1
CSARDKRDLAYEQYF
TGCAGTGCTAGAGATAAAAGGGACTTAGCCTACGAGCAGTACTTC
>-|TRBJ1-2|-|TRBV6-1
CASSELGATNYGYTF
TGTGCCAGCAGTGAATTGGGTGCTACTAACTATGGCTACACCTTC
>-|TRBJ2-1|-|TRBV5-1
CASSAGTIAYNEQFF
TGCGCCAGCAGCGCCGGGACAATCGCTTACAATGAGCAGTTCTTC
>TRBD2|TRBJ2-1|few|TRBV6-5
CASSPGGVSEQFF
TGTGCCAGCAGCCCCGGGGGGGTCAGTGAGCAGTTCTTC
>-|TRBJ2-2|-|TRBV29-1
CSVEVTFGGELFF
TGCAGCGTTGAAGTTACGTTCGGAGGGGAGCTGTTTTTT
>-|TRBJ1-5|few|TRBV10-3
CAISESTDSNQPQHF
TGTGCCATCAGTGAGTCGACAGATAGCAATCAGCCCCAGCATTTT
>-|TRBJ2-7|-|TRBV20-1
CSARDRESFYEQYF
TGCAGTGCTAGGGACAGAGAATCATTCTACGAGCAGTACTTC
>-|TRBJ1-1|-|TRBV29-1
CSVVGILNTEAFF
TGCAGCGTTGTAGGGATACTGAACACTGAAGCTTTCTTT
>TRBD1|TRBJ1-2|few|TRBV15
CATRGQGKDLYGYTF
TGTGCCACCCGGGGACAGGGGAAGGACCTCTATGGCTACACCTTC
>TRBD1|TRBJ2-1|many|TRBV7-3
CASSPTGTANNEQFF
TGTGCCAGCAGCCCCACCGGGACAGCTAACAATGAGCAGTTCTTC
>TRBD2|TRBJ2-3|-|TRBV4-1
CASSPLGLAADTQYF
TGCGCCAGCAGCCCTCTCGGACTAGCGGCAGATACGCAGTATTTT
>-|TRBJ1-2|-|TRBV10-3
CAISDQGNYGYTF
TGTGCCATCAGTGACCAGGGCAACTATGGCTACACCTTC
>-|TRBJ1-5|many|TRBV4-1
CASSQPNQPQHF
TGTGCCAGCAGCCAACCCAATCAGCCCCAGCATTTT
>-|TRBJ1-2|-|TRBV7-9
CASSSLNLGYGYTF
TGTGCCAGCAGCTCGTTGAACCTTGGATATGGCTACACCTTC
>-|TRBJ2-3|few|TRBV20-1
CSARVVAVTDTQYF
TGCAGTGCTAGAGTTGTAGCGGTCACAGATACGCAGTATTTT
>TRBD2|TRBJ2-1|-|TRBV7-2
CASSLLLAGGREQFF
TGTGCCAGCAGCTTACTTCTGGCGGGGGGACGTGAGCAGTTCTTC
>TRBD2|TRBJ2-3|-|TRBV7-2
CASSLGGGGAIDTQYF
TGTGCCAGCAGCTTAGGGGGCGGGGGGGCCATAGATACGCAGTATTTT
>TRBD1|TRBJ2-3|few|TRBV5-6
CASSPPGQGTTDTQYF
TGTGCCAGCAGCCCACCGGGACAGGGGACCACAGATACGCAGTATTTT
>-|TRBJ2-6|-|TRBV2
CASSDIRGSGANVLTF
TGTGCCAGCAGTGATATACGGGGTTCTGGGGCCAACGTCCTGACTTTC
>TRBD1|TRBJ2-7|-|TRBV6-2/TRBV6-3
CASKKGTGGYEQYF
TGTGCCAGCAAAAAAGGGACAGGGGGCTACGAGCAGTACTTC
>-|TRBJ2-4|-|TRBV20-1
CSARDIKRGNKNIQYF
TGCAGTGCTAGAGATATTAAGAGGGGAAACAAAAACATTCAGTACTTC
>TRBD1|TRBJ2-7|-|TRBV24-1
CATSPGGSYEQYF
TGTGCCACCAGCCCAGGGGGCTCCTACGAGCAGTACTTC
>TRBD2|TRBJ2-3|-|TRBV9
CASSAQGRAPGTDTQYF
TGTGCCAGCAGCGCCCAAGGGAGGGCCCCAGGGACAGATACGCAGTATTTT
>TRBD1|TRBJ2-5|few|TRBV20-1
CSARDHFGAGGLETQYF
TGCAGTGCTAGAGATCATTTCGGTGCAGGGGGTCTGGAGACCCAGTACTTC
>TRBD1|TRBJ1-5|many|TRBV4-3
CASSQERTGLHQPQHF
TGCGCCAGCAGCCAAGAAAGGACAGGACTCCATCAGCCCCAGCATTTT
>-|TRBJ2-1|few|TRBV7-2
CASSFRGIFSNEQFF
TGTGCCAGCAGCTTCCGGGGGATCTTTAGCAATGAGCAGTTCTTC
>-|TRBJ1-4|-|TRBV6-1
CASINSNGDEKRFF
TGTGCCAGCATCAACAGTAATGGGGATGAAAAACGGTTTTTT
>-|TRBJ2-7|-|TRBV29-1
CSVTSTSYEQYF
TGCAGCGTTACGAGTACCTCCTACGAGCAGTACTTC
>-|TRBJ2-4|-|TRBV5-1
CASSLTAENIQYF
TGCGCCAGCAGCTTAACAGCCGAAAACATTCAGTACTTC
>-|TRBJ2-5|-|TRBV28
CASNAPAVGTQYF
TGTGCCAGCAACGCTCCCGCGGTCGGGACCCAGTACTTC
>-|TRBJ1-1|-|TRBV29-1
CSVGPGPGSLRSTEAFF
TGCAGCGTCGGCCCAGGCCCAGGATCCCTGAGATCCACTGAAGCTTTCTTT
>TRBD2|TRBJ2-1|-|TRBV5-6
CASSRLALLYNEQFF
TGTGCCAGCAGTCGACTAGCGTTACTCTACAATGAGCAGTTCTTC
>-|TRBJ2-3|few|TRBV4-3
CASSQDRGGEADTQYF
TGCGCCAGCAGCCAAGATAGGGGGGGTGAAGCAGATACGCAGTATTTT
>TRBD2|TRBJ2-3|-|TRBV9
CASSVATSAVGDTQYF
TGTGCCAGCAGCGTAGCGACTAGCGCGGTCGGGGATACGCAGTATTTT
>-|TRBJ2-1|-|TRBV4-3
CASSQTTGNEQFF
TGCGCCAGCAGCCAAACCACAGGCAATGAGCAGTTCTTC